This TCR beta chain was profiled in a study of OX40 agonist ivuxolimab in advanced cancers. Study-wide context: Three patients, one with hepatocellular carcinoma and two with cutaneous melanoma, achieved partial responses. Study outcomes and limitations: Both CD4+ and CD8+ T cell populations in blood had undergone clonal expansion by week 6 at 0.1 to 3.0 mg/kg.

Germline values: CDR1 LNHDA, CDR2 SQIVND (reference sequence). This CDR3 is built from 13 residues. With 1 base removed from V and 12 bases from J, the gap between germline ends came to 13 bases. Assay used: immunoSEQ multiplex PCR; TCRdb lists only in-frame clones, some missing. The sample yields about 84,000 clones, about 94% seen once. As concerns this clone: Its antigen is unidentified.

Patients with a history of autoimmune disease or on systemic immunosuppression were excluded. This chain joins TRBV19 and TRBJ2-4; no clear D. This sample comprised CD4+ or CD8+ T cells sorted from blood, obtained in a trial of the OX40 agonist ivuxolimab. This receptor was identified in an adult with an advanced solid tumor such as melanoma, head and neck, liver or kidney cancer. The CDR3 DNA is TGTGCCAGTAGTATAGTCTTCTGGAAAAATCAGTACTTC. Amino acid sequence: CASSIVFWKNQYF.